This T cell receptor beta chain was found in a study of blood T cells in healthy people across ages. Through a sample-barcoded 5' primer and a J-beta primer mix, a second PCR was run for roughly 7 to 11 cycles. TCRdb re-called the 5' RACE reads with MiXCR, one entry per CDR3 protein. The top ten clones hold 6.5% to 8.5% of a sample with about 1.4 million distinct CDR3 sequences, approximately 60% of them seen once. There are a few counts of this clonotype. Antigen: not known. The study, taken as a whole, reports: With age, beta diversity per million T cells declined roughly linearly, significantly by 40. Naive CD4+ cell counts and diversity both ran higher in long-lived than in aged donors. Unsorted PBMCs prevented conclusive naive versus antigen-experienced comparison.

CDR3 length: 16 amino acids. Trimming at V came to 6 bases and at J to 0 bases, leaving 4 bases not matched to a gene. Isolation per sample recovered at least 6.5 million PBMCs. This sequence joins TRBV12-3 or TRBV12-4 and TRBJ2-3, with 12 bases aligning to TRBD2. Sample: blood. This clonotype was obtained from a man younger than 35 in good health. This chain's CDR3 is CASSCTSGRSTDTQYF. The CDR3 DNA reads TGTGCCAGCAGCTGTACTAGCGGGAGGAGCACAGATACGCAGTATTTT.